Listed below are T cell receptor beta chains from one sample, sequenced in a study of T cells in localized non-small cell lung cancer. The protocol was immunoSEQ multiplex PCR, while the TCRdb copy is restricted to in-frame clones and leaves out a portion. This sample has about 41,000 clones; 65% to 90% occur once, and the top ten carry around 7.9%. The sample consisted of PBMCs, taken before any cancer treatment. The source is a man aged 40-75 years with stage II lung adenocarcinoma. Each CDR3 is given with its conserved first and last residue. The D gene is left open where the match is weak. Rows may omit the clone size; those that give it use once, few, many or a size class.

CDR3aa | CDR3nt | j_gene | d_gene | abundance | v_gene
CASSYSGRVNGGYTF | TGTGCCAGCAGTTACTCAGGACGGGTGAATGGAGGCTACACCTTC | TRBJ1-2 | - | once | TRBV6-6
CASSGGAWGTEAFF | TGTGCCAGCAGTGGAGGGGCATGGGGGACTGAAGCTTTCTTT | TRBJ1-1 | - | - | TRBV25-1
CASDRWGAGKAQYF | TGTGCCAGCGACCGCTGGGGGGCTGGGAAGGCCCAGTACTTC | TRBJ2-5 | - | - | TRBV6-1
CASSLRGEQYF | TGTGCCAGCAGTTTAAGGGGCGAGCAGTACTTC | TRBJ2-7 | - | - | TRBV28
CASSTSGQTNQPQHF | TGTGCCAGCAGCACCTCGGGACAGACCAATCAGCCCCAGCATTTT | TRBJ1-5 | TRBD1 | - | TRBV7-2
CASTGRGTDTQYF | TGTGCCAGCACCGGGCGAGGTACAGATACGCAGTATTTT | TRBJ2-3 | - | few | TRBV2
CSVAGAQETQYF | TGCAGCGTGGCCGGGGCTCAAGAGACCCAGTACTTC | TRBJ2-5 | - | few | TRBV29-1
CASSFGRGGTDTQYF | TGTGCCAGCAGCTTCGGGCGGGGTGGCACAGATACGCAGTATTTT | TRBJ2-3 | - | - | TRBV6-1
CASSLTTLAEQFF | TGTGCCAGCAGCCTTACGACTCTCGCGGAGCAGTTCTTC | TRBJ2-1 | - | - | TRBV5-5
CSARSEVSDTF | TGCAGTGCTAGATCCGAAGTGTCAGACACCTTC | TRBJ1-2 | - | - | TRBV20-1
CASSSPRRKDQETQYF | TGCGCCAGCAGCTCGCCTCGCAGGAAAGACCAAGAGACCCAGTACTTC | TRBJ2-5 | - | - | TRBV5-1
CASSVLTGGITEAFF | TGTGCCAGCAGTGTCCTGACAGGGGGGATCACTGAAGCTTTCTTT | TRBJ1-1 | TRBD1 | - | TRBV25-1
CASSLGVAQYNEQFF | TGCGCCAGCAGCTTGGGAGTAGCGCAATACAATGAGCAGTTCTTC | TRBJ2-1 | - | - | TRBV5-1
CASSLGPNQPVYEQYF | TGCGCCAGCAGCTTGGGGCCCAATCAACCCGTCTACGAGCAGTACTTC | TRBJ2-7 | - | once | TRBV5-1
CASIGDRGSFSPLHF | TGTGCCAGCATCGGGGACAGGGGTAGCTTTTCACCCCTCCACTTT | TRBJ1-6 | TRBD1 | medium-sized | TRBV2
CASSLRAYNQPQHF | TGCGCCAGCAGCCTCCGGGCTTACAATCAGCCCCAGCATTTT | TRBJ1-5 | - | - | TRBV4-1
CASSTPADTQYF | TGTGCCAGTAGTACTCCCGCAGATACGCAGTATTTT | TRBJ2-3 | - | once | TRBV19
CASSLVRAGNTEAFF | TGTGCCAGCAGCTTAGTCCGCGCGGGGAACACTGAAGCTTTCTTT | TRBJ1-1 | - | - | TRBV7-3
CASSIGSRHYNEQFF | TGTGCCAGTAGTATAGGCAGCCGCCACTACAATGAGCAGTTCTTC | TRBJ2-1 | - | - | TRBV19
CSVVWSTRAYEQYF | TGCAGCGTTGTCTGGTCCACCAGGGCCTACGAGCAGTACTTC | TRBJ2-7 | - | - | TRBV29-1
CATSNDPRGDTEAFF | TGTGCCACCAGCAACGACCCCAGGGGGGACACTGAAGCTTTCTTT | TRBJ1-1 | TRBD1 | - | TRBV15
CASSELARNTDTQYF | TGTGCCAGCAGTGAGTTAGCTCGGAACACAGATACGCAGTATTTT | TRBJ2-3 | - | - | TRBV6-1
CASSPVEGDTQYF | TGTGCCAGCAGCCCGGTCGAGGGGGATACGCAGTATTTT | TRBJ2-3 | - | - | TRBV5-4
CASSLTQGRRETQYF | TGTGCCAGCAGCTTAACCCAGGGGAGGCGAGAGACCCAGTACTTC | TRBJ2-5 | - | - | TRBV7-9
CASSLTSAGGYEQYF | TGTGCCAGCAGCTTAACGTCAGCAGGGGGCTACGAGCAGTACTTC | TRBJ2-7 | TRBD1 | - | TRBV7-3
CASRETSGSPGIEYF | TGTGCCAGCAGGGAGACTAGCGGGAGCCCTGGGATTGAGTACTTC | TRBJ2-7 | TRBD2 | - | TRBV2
CAKWDHRDEQFF | TGTGCCAAATGGGACCATCGGGATGAGCAGTTCTTC | TRBJ2-1 | - | - | TRBV6-4
CASSRYPSSYEQYF | TGTGCCAGCAGCCGCTACCCGAGCTCCTACGAGCAGTACTTC | TRBJ2-7 | - | - | TRBV9
CASRRGQAGELFF | TGCGCCAGCAGAAGGGGGCAGGCCGGGGAGCTGTTTTTT | TRBJ2-2 | TRBD1 | few | TRBV5-1
CASSLKETQYF | TGTGCCAGCAGCTTAAAAGAGACCCAGTACTTC | TRBJ2-5 | - | once | TRBV7-9
CASSMANTGELFF | TGTGCCAGTAGTATGGCGAACACCGGGGAGCTGTTTTTT | TRBJ2-2 | - | - | TRBV19
CASRTASYGYTF | TGTGCCAGCAGGACAGCGAGCTATGGCTACACCTTC | TRBJ1-2 | - | few | TRBV2
CASSLDGAGELFF | TGCGCCAGCAGCTTGGACGGGGCCGGGGAGCTGTTTTTT | TRBJ2-2 | - | - | TRBV5-1
CASSPNWGYNEQFF | TGCGCCAGCAGCCCAAACTGGGGGTACAATGAGCAGTTCTTC | TRBJ2-1 | - | - | TRBV5-1
CASSSGGTGGEKLFF | TGCGCCAGCAGCTCCGGAGGGACAGGGGGTGAAAAACTGTTTTTT | TRBJ1-4 | TRBD1 | - | TRBV5-1
CASSPSPGNYGYTF | TGTGCCAGCAGCCCCTCTCCAGGGAACTATGGCTACACCTTC | TRBJ1-2 | - | once | TRBV7-2
CASSLDSNTEAFF | TGTGCCAGCAGCTTAGACAGCAACACTGAAGCTTTCTTT | TRBJ1-1 | - | - | TRBV11-2
CASSSDSYSGTIYF | TGTGCCAGCAGCTCAGACAGCTACTCGGGCACCATATATTTT | TRBJ1-3 | - | - | TRBV7-3
CATSSRLPNEKLFF | TGTGCCACCAGCTCCCGACTGCCTAATGAAAAACTGTTTTTT | TRBJ1-4 | - | - | TRBV15
CASSFLGQGDSYEQYF | TGTGCCAGCAGTTTTCTGGGACAGGGAGACTCCTACGAGCAGTACTTC | TRBJ2-7 | TRBD1 | few | TRBV7-8
CASRPQGEVFNTGELFF | TGTGCCAGCAGACCACAGGGGGAGGTTTTTAACACCGGGGAGCTGTTTTTT | TRBJ2-2 | TRBD1 | - | TRBV4-2
CASSVGVQGPYEQYF | TGTGCCAGCAGCGTAGGGGTACAGGGTCCCTACGAGCAGTACTTC | TRBJ2-7 | - | - | TRBV9
CASSSRTSGRKAGELFF | TGTGCCAGCAGTTCGCGGACTAGCGGGAGGAAAGCCGGGGAGCTGTTTTTT | TRBJ2-2 | TRBD2 | once | TRBV27
CASSSPAKNIQYF | TGTGCCAGCAGTTCCCCCGCCAAAAACATTCAGTACTTC | TRBJ2-4 | - | once | TRBV6-5
CASSWTSITGELFF | TGTGCCAGCAGTTGGACGTCAATCACCGGGGAGCTGTTTTTT | TRBJ2-2 | - | - | TRBV28
CASSEVGNEQFF | TGTGCCAGCAGTGAGGTAGGAAATGAGCAGTTCTTC | TRBJ2-1 | - | - | TRBV6-1
CASSIHRISGARTEAFF | TGTGCCAGCAGCATCCACAGGATATCGGGGGCGAGAACTGAAGCTTTCTTT | TRBJ1-1 | - | - | TRBV5-4
CASSFRDENEKLFF | TGTGCCAGCAGTTTCCGGGACGAGAATGAAAAACTGTTTTTT | TRBJ1-4 | - | - | TRBV27